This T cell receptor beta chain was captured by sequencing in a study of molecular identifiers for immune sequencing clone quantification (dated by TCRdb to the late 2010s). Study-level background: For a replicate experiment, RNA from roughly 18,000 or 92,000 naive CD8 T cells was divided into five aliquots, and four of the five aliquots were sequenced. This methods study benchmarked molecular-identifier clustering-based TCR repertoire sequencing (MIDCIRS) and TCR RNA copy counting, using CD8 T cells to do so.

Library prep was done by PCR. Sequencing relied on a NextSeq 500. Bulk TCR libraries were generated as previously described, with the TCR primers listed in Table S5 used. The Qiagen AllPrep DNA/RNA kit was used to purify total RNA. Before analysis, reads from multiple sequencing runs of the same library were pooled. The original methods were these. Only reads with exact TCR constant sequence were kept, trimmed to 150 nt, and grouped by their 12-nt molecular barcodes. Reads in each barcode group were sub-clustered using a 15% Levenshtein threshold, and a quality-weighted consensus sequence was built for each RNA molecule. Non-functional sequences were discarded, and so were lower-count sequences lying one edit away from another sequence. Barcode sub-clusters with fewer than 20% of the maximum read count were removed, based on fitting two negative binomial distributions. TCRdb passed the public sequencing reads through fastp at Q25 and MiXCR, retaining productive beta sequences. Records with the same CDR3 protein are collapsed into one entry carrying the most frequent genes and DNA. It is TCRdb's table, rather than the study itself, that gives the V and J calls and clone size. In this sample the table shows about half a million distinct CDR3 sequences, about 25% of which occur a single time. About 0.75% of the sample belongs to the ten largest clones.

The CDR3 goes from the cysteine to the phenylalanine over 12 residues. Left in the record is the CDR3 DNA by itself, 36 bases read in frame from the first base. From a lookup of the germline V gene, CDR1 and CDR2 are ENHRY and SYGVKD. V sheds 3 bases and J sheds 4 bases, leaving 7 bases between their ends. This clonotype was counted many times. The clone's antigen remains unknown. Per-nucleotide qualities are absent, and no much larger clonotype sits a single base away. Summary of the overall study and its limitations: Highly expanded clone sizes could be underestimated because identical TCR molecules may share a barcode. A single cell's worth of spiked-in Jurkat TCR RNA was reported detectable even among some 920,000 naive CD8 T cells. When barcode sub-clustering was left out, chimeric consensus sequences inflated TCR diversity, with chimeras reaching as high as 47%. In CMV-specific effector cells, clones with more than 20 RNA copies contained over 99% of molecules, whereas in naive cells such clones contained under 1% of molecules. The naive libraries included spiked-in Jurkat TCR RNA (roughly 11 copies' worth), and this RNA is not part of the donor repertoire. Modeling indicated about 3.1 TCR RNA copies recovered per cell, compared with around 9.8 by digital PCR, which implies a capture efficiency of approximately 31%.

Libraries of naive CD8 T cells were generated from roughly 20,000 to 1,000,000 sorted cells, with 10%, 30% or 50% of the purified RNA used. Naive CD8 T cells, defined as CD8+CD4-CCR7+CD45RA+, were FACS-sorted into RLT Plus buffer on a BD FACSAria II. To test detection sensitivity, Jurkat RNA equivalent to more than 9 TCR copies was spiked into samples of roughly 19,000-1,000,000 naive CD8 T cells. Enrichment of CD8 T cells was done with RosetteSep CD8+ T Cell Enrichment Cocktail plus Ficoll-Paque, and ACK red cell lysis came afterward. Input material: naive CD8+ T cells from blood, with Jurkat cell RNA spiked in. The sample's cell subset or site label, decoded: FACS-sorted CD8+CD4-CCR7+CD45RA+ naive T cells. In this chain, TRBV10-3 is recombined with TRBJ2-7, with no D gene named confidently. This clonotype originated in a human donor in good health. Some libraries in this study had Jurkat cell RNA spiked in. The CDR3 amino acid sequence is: CAISEVGYEQYF. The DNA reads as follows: TGTGCCATCAGTGAAGTTGGTTACGAGCAGTACTTC.